The rows below give T cell receptor beta chains drawn from one sample of a study of T cells expressing NK-cell markers. Reanalyzing the 5' RACE reads, TCRdb keeps one entry per CDR3 protein, without DNA. The sample table sets out roughly 280,000 distinct CDR3 sequences. Sequenced input: blood T cells: a sorted CD56 or NKG2C T cell subset, CD4+ or CD8+ T cells, or bulk PBMC T cells (not recorded which). These receptors all come from a man between 18 and 35 years old in good health. Both conserved end residues are part of each CDR3.

TRBJ2-1,TRBV5-1,CASSPSASGRALEQFF
TRBJ2-3,TRBV12-3/TRBV12-4,CASGGWGGTDTQYF
TRBJ2-7,TRBV28,CASSLGKGLAGQKVQYF
TRBJ2-1,TRBV5-1,CASSPPTSGIDNEQFF
TRBJ2-1,TRBV29-1,CSVRPLIMTGDPYNEQFF
TRBJ2-1,TRBV24-1,CATSDLNRWQEQFF
TRBJ2-1,TRBV3-1,CASRIDSEQFF
TRBJ2-7,TRBV20-1,CSVDRGINEQYF
TRBJ2-1,TRBV20-1,CSASPTSGGYNEQFF
TRBJ2-1,TRBV12-3/TRBV12-4,CASAGSTPSNEQFF
TRBJ1-1,TRBV5-1,CASSLERGVRHRLNTEAFF
TRBJ2-2,TRBV20-1,CSARVTRAPGELFF
TRBJ2-7,TRBV12-3/TRBV12-4,CASSKGTSGSRSYEQYF
TRBJ2-7,TRBV20-1,CSASQGQFFYEQYF
TRBJ1-4,TRBV3-1,CASSQGPEKLFF
TRBJ1-2,TRBV5-1,CASQDSTYGYTF
TRBJ2-7,TRBV6-1,CASRATGSSFSEQYF
TRBJ2-2,TRBV15,CATSRTARSTGELFF
TRBJ1-5,TRBV5-1,CASSPDGHSNQPQHF
TRBJ2-5,TRBV12-3/TRBV12-4,CASSGGLQETQYF
TRBJ1-1,TRBV20-1,CSANSLNTEAFF
TRBJ1-1,TRBV18,CASSNIRQGDTEAFF
TRBJ2-3,TRBV20-1,CSATETTSTDTQYF
TRBJ2-3,TRBV19,CASSIGYTQYF
TRBJ1-5,TRBV29-1,CSVADGGMGNQPQHF
TRBJ1-1,TRBV10-3,CAIRGQASEAFF
TRBJ2-6,TRBV4-3,CASSGRTGLGANVLTF
TRBJ1-1,TRBV10-3,CAISEMAGEAFF
TRBJ2-3,TRBV5-4,CASSLGGTSGNTDTQYF
TRBJ2-3,TRBV7-2,CASSLDADSTDTQYF
TRBJ2-1,TRBV12-3/TRBV12-4,CASSFPVDRGHPYEQFF
TRBJ2-7,TRBV9,CASSAGDRAYEQYF
TRBJ2-7,TRBV7-2,CASSPSRDRVSEQYF
TRBJ2-1,TRBV7-2,CASSLGPEAYNEQFF
TRBJ2-2,TRBV7-9,CASPGKGTGELFF
TRBJ1-2,TRBV6-1,CASRDSGQLYGYTF
TRBJ1-1,TRBV18,CASSGQRNTEAFF